This T cell receptor (beta chain) was recovered during a study of OX40 agonist ivuxolimab in advanced cancers. At the level of the study: Ivuxolimab was delivered to patients intravenously every 2 weeks at doses spanning 0.01 to 10 mg/kg. Study outcomes and limitations: At 0.1 to 3.0 mg/kg, CD4+ and CD8+ blood T cells expanded clonally by week 6. Antigen specificity of clonally expanded peripheral T cells was not established.

With regard to this clone: The antigen remains unidentified.

V lost 0 bases, J lost 0 bases, and 13 bases lay in between. Germline CDR1 is SGHRS and CDR2 is YFSETQ. This CDR3 is built from 17 residues. The table came from immunoSEQ multiplex PCR; TCRdb's copy has only in-frame clones and leaves some out. The sample carries around 70,000 clones, about nine tenths recorded once. The sequence was collected from an adult with an advanced solid tumor such as melanoma, head and neck, liver or kidney cancer. The chain couples TRBV5-1 to TRBJ1-3; maybe TRBD1 (6 bases). This specimen was CD4+ or CD8+ T cells sorted from blood, taken in a trial of the OX40 agonist ivuxolimab. The CDR3 sequence is CASSLAQTGLSGNTIYF. In DNA form, the CDR3 reads TGCGCCAGCAGCTTGGCCCAAACAGGGCTCTCTGGAAACACCATATATTTT.